These 18 T cell receptor beta chains share one sample of origin, sequenced in a study of T cells in Graves' hyperthyroidism and ophthalmopathy. There were TCR beta CDR3 regions amplified from RNA transcripts. With the HTBI primer set, the TCR CDR3 went through a first round of RT-PCR. TCRdb reprocessed the multiplex PCR reads via MiXCR and lists one record per CDR3 protein. The repertoire holds 300,000 to 350,000 distinct CDR3 sequences, with approximately 15% as singletons. The sequenced sample was blood. These receptors were taken from a woman in her twenties or thirties with Graves' hyperthyroidism.

This clonotype was observed a few times. The rearrangement uses TRBV11-2 and TRBJ1-3; no firm D call. This CDR3 has 16 amino acids. V dropped 6 bases and J dropped 2 bases, with 17 bases sitting between them. Germline V gene lookup returns CDR1 SGHAT and CDR2 FQNNGV. CDR3 nucleotide sequence: TGTGCCAGCAGTTCTCACACTCGTGAGACTGGAAACACCATATATTTT. It translates to CASSSHTRETGNTIYF.

This clonotype was seen at least ten times. J is TRBJ1-4 and V is TRBV12-3 or TRBV12-4; the D gene is possibly TRBD1 (6 bases). CDR3 size: 15 residues. Trimming stripped 5 bases from V and 7 bases from J, with 17 bases between. The CDR3 coding sequence is TGTGCCAGCAGTCTTAGCGGGGGGCGCGCTGAAAAACTGTTTTTT. It codes for CASSLSGGRAEKLFF.

This clonotype was picked up many times. V gene TRBV28 combines with J gene TRBJ2-1, with 8 bases fitting TRBD2. Germline assignment: CDR1 MDHEN and CDR2 SYDVKM. Unmatched junction bases numbered 11, after V lost 5 bases and J lost 8 bases. The CDR3 is 15 amino acids. CDR3 DNA sequence: TGTGCCAGCAGTCAAATAGGACTAGCCAGGTATGAGCAGTTCTTC. Residues: CASSQIGLARYEQFF.

The chain joins TRBV27 to TRBJ2-3, with D unclear. CDR1 is MNHEY, CDR2 SMNVEV, per germline (reference sequence). V was pared by 3 bases and J by 6 bases, with 10 bases between. The CDR3 spans 13 residues. In nucleotides, the CDR3 is TGTGCCAGCAGTTTCTTTTATTACGATACGCAGTATTTT. Its translation is CASSFFYYDTQYF.

This rearrangement joins TRBV7-2 to TRBJ1-4, with D perhaps TRBD1 (6 bases). Trimming removed 6 bases from V and 3 bases from J, with 14 bases in between. The CDR3 has 15 residues. The germline CDR1 and CDR2 sequences are SGHTA and FQGNSA. CDR3 sequence: CASSPQGSSNEKLFF. The CDR3 DNA is TGTGCCAGCAGTCCTCAGGGGAGTTCTAATGAAAAACTGTTTTTT.

The chain recombines TRBV6-4 with TRBJ2-3, with D perhaps TRBD2 (6 bases). In germline, CDR1 is MRHNA, CDR2 SNTAGT. The V and J ends lost 2 bases and 2 bases respectively, with 14 bases between them. The CDR3 runs 16 residues. The CDR3: CASSDPKSSDTDTQYF. CDR3 coding DNA: TGTGCCAGCAGTGACCCGAAGTCTAGCGACACAGATACGCAGTATTTT.

Ten or more counts support this clonotype. The chain joins TRBV20-1 to TRBJ1-1, with D tentatively TRBD1 (5 bases). Germline V gives CDR1 DFQATT, CDR2 SNEGSKA (reference sequence). V was pared by 0 bases and J by 6 bases, with 17 bases between. The CDR3 is made up of 15 amino acids. CDR3: CSARDQGAALPEAFF. CDR3 DNA: TGCAGTGCTAGAGATCAGGGTGCGGCCCTCCCTGAAGCTTTCTTT.

V gene TRBV24-1 combines with J gene TRBJ1-1; the match to TRBD1 covers 9 bases. This CDR3 spans 13 amino acids. The V and J ends lost 10 bases and 4 bases, in that order; junction bases with no gene match: 6. Looked up from germline, CDR1 is KGHDR and CDR2 is SFDVKD. DNA for the CDR3: TGTGCCACTACAGACAGGGGGTTCACTGAAGCTTTCTTT. Residues: CATTDRGFTEAFF.

This clonotype occurred many times. This chain joins TRBV27 and TRBJ2-1; D uncertain. Germline V lookup: CDR1 MNHEY, CDR2 SMNVEV (reference sequence). Trimming removed 8 bases at V and 0 bases at J, with 8 bases between. CDR3 size: 13 residues. The DNA of the CDR3 is TGTGCCAGCGGCACCAGCTCCTACAATGAGCAGTTCTTC. Encoded protein: CASGTSSYNEQFF.

The rearrangement links TRBV10-3 to TRBJ1-2; a weak D match, TRBD1 (6 bases). The germline V and J ends were trimmed by 6 bases and 1 base, with 12 bases remaining between them. Looked up from germline, CDR1 is ENHRY and CDR2 is SYGVKD. This CDR3 is built from 14 residues. The chain's CDR3 is CAISDRSNNYGYTF. The CDR3 nucleotides read TGTGCCATCAGCGACAGGAGTAATAACTATGGCTACACCTTC.

This clonotype turned up a few times. This may come from a read error, since a much larger clone is one base off. The chain couples TRBV20-1 to TRBJ1-1, with TRBD1 matching 7 bases. The CDR3 is 11 amino acids. CDR1 and CDR2 (germline): DFQATT, SNEGSKA (reference sequence). The CDR3 loop reads CSADDRAKASF. CDR3 bases: TGCAGTGCCGACGACAGGGCCAAAGCTTCCTTT.

The V gene is TRBV19, the J gene TRBJ2-2, with D perhaps given as TRBD1 or TRBD2 (5 bases each). V lost 3 bases, J lost 5 bases, and 13 bases lay in between. Looked up from germline, CDR1 is LNHDA and CDR2 is SQIVND (reference sequence). The CDR3 sequence is 15 residues long. The CDR3, as DNA: TGTGCCAGTAGTATTGGGACGTCGGAGACCGGGGAGCTGTTTTTT. Its translation is CASSIGTSETGELFF.

The sample holds a few counts of this clonotype. The gene calls are TRBV30 and TRBJ2-1; 16 bases are a match to TRBD2. V was clipped by 3 bases and J by 12 bases; unmatched bases: 14. The CDR3 extends over 17 amino acids. Germline-derived CDR1 and CDR2 are GTSNPN and SVGIG (reference sequence). The CDR3 nucleotides are TGTGCCTGGAGGGGTGTTGTGGGACTAGCGGGAGGGGTGTCGCAGTTCTTC. This sequence encodes CAWRGVVGLAGGVSQFF.

This clonotype turned up a few times. V gene TRBV30 combines with J gene TRBJ2-3; D is possibly TRBD1 (6 bases). Per the germline V gene, CDR1 is GTSNPN and CDR2 is SVGIG (reference sequence). The ends were cut back, 3 bases at V and 2 bases at J, with 12 bases in the middle. The CDR3 sequence is 14 residues long. The CDR3 is CAWSEGQPTDTQYF. In nucleotides, the CDR3 is TGTGCCTGGAGCGAAGGACAGCCCACAGATACGCAGTATTTT.

This clonotype came up many times. The rearrangement links TRBV28 to TRBJ2-7; D is perhaps TRBD1 (5 bases). There are 14 residues in the CDR3. The V gene lost 7 bases and the J gene lost 1 base, with 14 bases spanning the gap. Germline V lookup: CDR1 MDHEN, CDR2 SYDVKM. Written as DNA, the CDR3 is TGTGCCAGCAAGCAGCGCAGGGCTTCCTACGAGCAGTACTTC. Translating it yields CASKQRRASYEQYF.

This clonotype was detected many times. The chain uses TRBV6-1 and TRBJ2-7, with TRBD1 matching over 8 bases. With V trimmed by 7 bases and J by 3 bases, 5 bases remained unmatched. Germline assignment: CDR1 MNHNS and CDR2 SASEGT. This CDR3 has 13 residues. The CDR3 loop is CASTNGQGYEQYF. The CDR3 DNA sequence: TGTGCCAGCACCAATGGACAGGGCTACGAGCAGTACTTC.

This clonotype has a count of ten or more. The chain couples TRBV12-3 or TRBV12-4 to TRBJ1-1; TRBD1 matches 9 bases. This CDR3 comprises 15 residues. Trimming removed 5 bases from V and 1 base from J; junction bases left unmatched: 5. The CDR3 loop is CASSPRGQGNTEAFF. The CDR3 DNA sequence: TGTGCCAGCAGTCCCAGGGGACAGGGGAACACTGAAGCTTTCTTT.

Ten or more counts support this clonotype. The gene calls are TRBV28 and TRBJ1-5; 12 bases align to TRBD1. The length of the CDR3 is 17 residues. J gave up 1 base and V 8 bases, and 9 bases lay outside the gene matches. Germline loops: CDR1 MDHEN, CDR2 SYDVKM. The CDR3 bases are TGTGCCAGCCTTGGGGACAGGGGGCTCTTGAGCAATCAGCCCCAGCATTTT. Translated: CASLGDRGLLSNQPQHF.